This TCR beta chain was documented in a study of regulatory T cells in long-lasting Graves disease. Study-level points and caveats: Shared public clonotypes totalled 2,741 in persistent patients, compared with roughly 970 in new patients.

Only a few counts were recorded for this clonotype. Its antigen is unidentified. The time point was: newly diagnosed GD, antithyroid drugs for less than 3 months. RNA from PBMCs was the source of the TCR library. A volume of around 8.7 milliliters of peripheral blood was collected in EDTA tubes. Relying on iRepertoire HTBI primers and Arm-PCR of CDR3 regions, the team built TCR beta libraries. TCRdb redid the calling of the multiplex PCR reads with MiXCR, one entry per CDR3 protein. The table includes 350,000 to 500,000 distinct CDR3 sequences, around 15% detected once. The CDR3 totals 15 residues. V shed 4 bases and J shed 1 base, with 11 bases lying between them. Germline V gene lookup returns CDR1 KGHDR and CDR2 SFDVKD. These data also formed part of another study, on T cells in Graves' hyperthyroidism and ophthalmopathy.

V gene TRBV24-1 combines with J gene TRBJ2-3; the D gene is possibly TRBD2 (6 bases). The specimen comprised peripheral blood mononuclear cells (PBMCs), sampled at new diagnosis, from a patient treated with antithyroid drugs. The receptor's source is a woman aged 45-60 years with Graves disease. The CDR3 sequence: CATSDRGGGTDTQYF. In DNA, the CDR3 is TGTGCCACCAGTGACCGCGGCGGGGGCACAGATACGCAGTATTTT.